The clone carrying this T cell receptor beta chain has ten or more counts. Its antigen remains unidentified. The data were obtained in a study of regulatory T cells in long-lasting Graves disease. Across the study: Under 3 months of antithyroid drugs had been taken by newly diagnosed Graves' patients. Study findings and constraints: Comparison showed that persistent patients shared more public clonotypes (fewer than 3,000) than new patients (approximately 1,000).

With iRepertoire HTBI primers and Arm-PCR of CDR3 regions, TCR beta libraries were built. MiXCR was run by TCRdb on the multiplex PCR reads, yielding one entry per CDR3 protein. Of roughly 420,000 distinct CDR3 sequences detected, around 15% appear once; the ten largest clones hold about 20%. Trimming took 6 bases from V and 8 from J; bases not matched to a gene: 5. This CDR3 comprises 12 residues. The germline CDR1 and CDR2 sequences are MNHEY and SVGEGT. Time point meaning: newly diagnosed GD, antithyroid drugs for less than 3 months. PBMCs were the source of the RNA used for TCR sequencing. This clonotype was sampled from a female donor with Graves disease. The sequencing used peripheral blood mononuclear cells (PBMCs), collected at new diagnosis, from a patient treated with antithyroid drugs. The V call is TRBV6-2 or TRBV6-3, the J call TRBJ1-1, with TRBD1 matching 8 bases. This CDR3 is CASRRTGMEAFF. The CDR3 DNA follows: TGTGCCAGCAGGCGGACAGGGATGGAAGCTTTCTTT.